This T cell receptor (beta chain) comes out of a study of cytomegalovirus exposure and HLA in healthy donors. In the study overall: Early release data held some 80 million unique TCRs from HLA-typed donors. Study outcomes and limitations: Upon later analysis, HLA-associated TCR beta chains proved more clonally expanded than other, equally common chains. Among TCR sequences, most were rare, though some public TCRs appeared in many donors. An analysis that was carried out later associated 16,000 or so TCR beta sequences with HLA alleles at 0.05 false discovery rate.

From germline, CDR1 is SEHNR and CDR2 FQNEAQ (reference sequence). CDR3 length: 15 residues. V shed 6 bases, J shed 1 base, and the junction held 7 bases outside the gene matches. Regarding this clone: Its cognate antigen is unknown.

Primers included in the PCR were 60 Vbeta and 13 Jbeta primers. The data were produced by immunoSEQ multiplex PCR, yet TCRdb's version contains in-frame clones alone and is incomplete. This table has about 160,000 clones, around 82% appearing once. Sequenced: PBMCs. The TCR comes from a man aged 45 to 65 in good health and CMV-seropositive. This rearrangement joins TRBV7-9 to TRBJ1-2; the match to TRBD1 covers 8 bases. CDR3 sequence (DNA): TGTGCCAGCAGACCAGACAGGGGAGGTAACTATGGCTACACCTTC. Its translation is CASRPDRGGNYGYTF.